Presented here are 22 T cell receptor beta chains from one specimen sequenced in a study of post-analysis software for immune sequencing data. The authors incorporated unique molecular identifiers into the TCR beta cDNA libraries. One entry per CDR3 protein, called by TCRdb with MiXCR from the PCR reads. The data show 750,000 to 950,000 distinct CDR3 sequences, approximately 50% seen once. The antigens these receptors bind are not known. Study-level points and caveats: Higher frequency in patients than in controls was seen for roughly 5 TRBV segments, with TRBV5-6, TRBV5-1 and TRBV20-1 among them.

The sample taken for sequencing was blood. The receptors were gathered from a girl between 10 and 17 years old with multiple sclerosis.

This CDR3 is CASSEGAGTGVQSRNYNEQFF. CDR3 DNA: TGTGCCAGCAGTGAAGGGGCCGGGACAGGGGTCCAGTCAAGAAACTACAATGAGCAGTTCTTC. The chain employs TRBV2 and TRBJ2-1, with 10 bases fitting TRBD1. The CDR3 is 21 amino acids. Germline trimming cut 1 base from V and 3 bases from J; bases unmatched to any gene: 18. The germline gives CDR1 SNHLY, CDR2 FYNNEI.

This clonotype was seen more than once but under ten times. The chain uses TRBV15 and TRBJ2-1, with TRBD1 matching 8 bases. Trimming took 0 bases from V and 6 from J; bases not matched to a gene: 4. The CDR3 has 15 amino acids. Germline V gene lookup returns CDR1 LNHNV and CDR2 YYDKDF (reference sequence). CDR3 in DNA: TGTGCCACCAGCAGAGATCTAACAGGGGGCAATGAGCAGTTCTTC. The encoded protein is CATSRDLTGGNEQFF.

Ten or more counts support this clonotype. The chain recombines TRBV29-1 with TRBJ2-7; the match to TRBD1 covers 7 bases. Germline trimming cut 6 bases from V and 2 bases from J; bases unmatched to any gene: 7. Per the germline V gene, CDR1 is SQVTM and CDR2 is ANQGSEA. This CDR3 contains 13 residues. The CDR3: CSVGAQGAYEQYF. The CDR3 coding sequence is TGCAGCGTAGGAGCCCAGGGGGCCTACGAGCAGTACTTC.

The DNA for the CDR3 is TGTGCCAGCAGTTTCGAGGGTCTCCCTGAGCAGTACTTC. Its protein is CASSFEGLPEQYF. The V and J genes are TRBV12-3 or TRBV12-4 and TRBJ2-7; tentatively, D is TRBD2 (5 bases). The CDR3 is 13 amino acids. The ends were cut back, 3 bases at V and 7 bases at J, with 13 bases in the middle.

CDR3 coding DNA: TGCGCCAGCAGCCACAACACAGAGCAGTTCTTC. It is translated as CASSHNTEQFF. The rearrangement links TRBV4-1 to TRBJ2-1; D call uncertain. V was cut by 3 bases and J by 10 bases, with 7 bases left in between. The CDR3 is made up of 11 amino acids. Looked up from germline, CDR1 is MGHRA and CDR2 is YSYEKL.

This clonotype came up a few times. The chain joins TRBV20-1 to TRBJ2-4; the match to TRBD2 covers 14 bases. V lost 0 bases and J lost 8; bases outside the gene matches: 9. The CDR3 sequence is 17 residues long. Germline lookup yields CDR1 DFQATT and CDR2 SNEGSKA (reference sequence). The CDR3 nucleotides are TGCAGTGCTAGAGATGGGACTAGCGGGAGAAATTTTTACATTCAGTACTTC. Encoded protein: CSARDGTSGRNFYIQYF.

This rearrangement joins TRBV3-1 to TRBJ2-5, with TRBD2 identical over 9 bases. Trimming at V came to 4 bases and at J to 1 base, leaving 4 bases not matched to a gene. Germline lookup yields CDR1 LGHDT and CDR2 YNNKEL (reference sequence). CDR3 length: 15 amino acids. The CDR3 here is CASSPLTSGQETQYF. The CDR3 DNA sequence: TGTGCCAGCAGCCCCTTGACTAGCGGCCAAGAGACCCAGTACTTC.

This chain joins TRBV20-1 and TRBJ2-7; D remains unclear. CDR3 size: 11 residues. Germline V gene sequence: CDR1 DFQATT, CDR2 SNEGSKA (reference sequence). Trimming shortened V by 0 bases and J by 7 bases, and 7 bases separated the two germline ends. In nucleotides, the CDR3 is TGCAGTGCTAGAGACGGACGGGAGCAGTACTTC. It yields the protein CSARDGREQYF.

This clonotype was seen at least ten times. The chain joins TRBV10-3 to TRBJ1-4; TRBD1 is a possible D gene (6 bases). Trimming took 4 bases from V and 2 from J, leaving 17 bases between them. Germline lookup yields CDR1 ENHRY and CDR2 SYGVKD. There are 17 residues in the CDR3. CDR3 in DNA: TGTGCCATCAGTGGTGGGACACCTATTGGGACTAATGAAAAACTGTTTTTT. Protein product: CAISGGTPIGTNEKLFF.

The V and J genes are TRBV20-1 and TRBJ1-2; D gene uncertain. V lost 5 bases, J lost 2 bases, and 9 bases lay in between. The CDR3 contains 12 residues. Per the germline V gene, CDR1 is DFQATT and CDR2 is SNEGSKA (reference sequence). CDR3 sequence (DNA): TGCAGTGCTCTCCGGGGAAACTATGGCTACACCTTC. It encodes CSALRGNYGYTF.

The chain couples TRBV15 to TRBJ1-5, with 7 bases that match TRBD1. Germline V lookup: CDR1 LNHNV, CDR2 YYDKDF (reference sequence). Germline trimming cut 5 bases from V and 0 bases from J; bases unmatched to any gene: 7. This CDR3 spans 16 amino acids. The DNA for the CDR3 is TGTGCCACCAGCCGGGGACAGACCGATAGCAATCAGCCCCAGCATTTT. Encoded protein: CATSRGQTDSNQPQHF.

This clonotype was recorded once. This rearrangement joins TRBV7-8 to TRBJ2-1; perhaps TRBD2 as D (5 bases). Near its end, the DNA agrees better with TRBJ2-7, so the J call may be wrong. Germline V gene data show CDR1 as SGHVS and CDR2 as FQNEAQ. The CDR3 sequence is 14 residues long. CDR3 in amino acids: CASSLALDYNEQYF. The DNA for the CDR3 is TGTGCCAGCAGCTTAGCGCTAGACTACAATGAGCAGTACTTC.

The rearrangement joins TRBV15 to TRBJ2-5; TRBD2 matches 8 bases. CDR1 LNHNV and CDR2 YYDKDF come from the germline V gene (reference sequence). J was trimmed by 4 bases and V by 0 bases; bases with no gene match: 7. The CDR3 is made up of 16 amino acids. The CDR3: CATSRDVALAVETQYF. CDR3 sequence (DNA): TGTGCCACCAGCAGAGATGTAGCACTAGCGGTAGAGACCCAGTACTTC.

The J gene is TRBJ2-5, the V gene TRBV20-1, with D hard to call. Gene TRBJ2-7 matches the end of the DNA better, so the J call may be wrong. This CDR3 has 14 residues. Germline V lookup: CDR1 DFQATT, CDR2 SNEGSKA (reference sequence). CDR3 residues: CSARDANKGYEQYF. The CDR3 DNA sequence: TGCAGTGCTAGAGACGCCAATAAGGGCTACGAGCAGTACTTC.

The J gene is TRBJ1-5, the V gene TRBV29-1; D might be TRBD1 (5 bases). Germline CDR1 and CDR2: SQVTM and ANQGSEA. The CDR3 covers 14 residues. The V and J ends lost 4 bases and 8 bases respectively, with 18 bases between them. The CDR3 loop is CSVVEGAGSKPQHF. DNA of the CDR3: TGCAGCGTTGTAGAAGGGGCAGGGAGTAAGCCCCAGCATTTT.

This rearrangement joins TRBV5-5 to TRBJ1-2, with 8 bases that match TRBD1. The CDR3 length is 14 residues. CDR1 SGHKS and CDR2 YYEKEE come from the germline V gene (reference sequence). V shed 3 bases and J 7 bases; nucleotides not matched to a gene: 8. CDR3: CASSSPGQASGYTF. The CDR3 DNA follows: TGTGCCAGCAGCTCCCCGGGACAGGCTTCTGGCTACACCTTC.

The table lists this clonotype with a few counts. V and J are TRBV29-1 and TRBJ2-3, with D tentatively TRBD1 (6 bases). From germline, CDR1 is SQVTM and CDR2 ANQGSEA. Trimming pared 1 base from V and 2 bases from J, leaving 16 bases between. The length of the CDR3 is 16 residues. The chain's CDR3 is CSVEGLSGDTTDTQYF. CDR3 nucleotides: TGCAGCGTTGAAGGGCTGTCAGGGGATACCACAGATACGCAGTATTTT.

V gene TRBV7-2 combines with J gene TRBJ2-1; 16 nucleotides line up with TRBD2. J lost 10 bases, V lost 1 base, and 7 bases had no gene match. The CDR3 extends over 17 amino acids. CDR1 and CDR2 (germline): SGHTA, FQGNSA. The CDR3 coding sequence is TGTGCCAGCAGCTTAGGGGGACTAGCGGGAGGGCAAGTCGAGCAGTTCTTC. Translation: CASSLGGLAGGQVEQFF.

This chain uses TRBV4-1 with TRBJ2-2; no reliable D call. The CDR3 extends over 15 amino acids. Germline V gives CDR1 MGHRA, CDR2 YSYEKL. Trimming shortened V by 3 bases and J by 1 base, and 9 bases separated the two germline ends. The CDR3 region is CASSHPAQNTGELFF. Here the CDR3 DNA reads TGCGCCAGCAGCCACCCGGCACAGAACACCGGGGAGCTGTTTTTT.

This clonotype was found a few times. The J gene is TRBJ2-1, the V gene TRBV20-1; D assignment may be TRBD1 or TRBD2 (5 bases each). The CDR3 sequence is 15 residues long. With 1 base removed from V and 2 bases from J, the gap between germline ends came to 12 bases. CDR1 and CDR2 (germline): DFQATT, SNEGSKA (reference sequence). The CDR3 coding sequence is TGCAGTGCTAGAGTAGTGGGGGAAGCCTACAATGAGCAGTTCTTC. It specifies CSARVVGEAYNEQFF.

J is TRBJ1-5 and V is TRBV15; D is uncertain. The germline V and J ends were trimmed by 3 bases and 0 bases, with 15 bases remaining between them. Germline CDR1 LNHNV, CDR2 YYDKDF (reference sequence). This CDR3 has 17 amino acids. DNA for the CDR3: TGTGCCACCAGCAGTACCGACGGATACTATAGCAATCAGCCCCAGCATTTT. It yields the protein CATSSTDGYYSNQPQHF.

The gene calls are TRBV4-1 and TRBJ2-3; D is unclear. The V gene's germline CDR1 is MGHRA and CDR2 YSYEKL. The CDR3 runs 14 residues. Trimming removed 2 bases from V and 0 bases from J, with 6 bases in between. Here the CDR3 DNA reads TGCGCCAGCAGCCAATCAGATAGCACAGATACGCAGTATTTT. This translates into CASSQSDSTDTQYF.